This T cell receptor (beta chain) was profiled in a study of vaccination and CD4 T cells after COVID-19. Oncomine TCR Beta short-read sequencing was applied to DNA from cultured CD4+ T cells. TCRdb independently ran MiXCR on the PCR reads; one entry per CDR3 protein. The sample has over 10,000 distinct CDR3 sequences, 44% seen once. This clonotype was seen a handful of times. Its matching antigen is unknown. Whole-study findings and limits: Within the convalescent patients, spike mono-reactivity was found in 304 of 307 vaccine-specific clones.

Treatment specified: roughly ten-day PBMC culture with coronavirus spike peptide pools or control peptides (ViraFEST assay). Trimming cost V 7 bases and J 1 base; bases outside gene matches: 8. The CDR3 covers 16 residues. Germline CDR1 and CDR2: SNHLY and FYNNEI. The sample comprised cultured CD4+ T cells from blood. This chain links TRBV2 with TRBJ2-5; 11 bases agree with TRBD2. The receptor's source is a human donor with COVID-19. The CDR3 here is CASIRLAGTIQETQYF. Here the CDR3 DNA reads TGTGCCAGCATCCGACTAGCGGGGACTATCCAAGAGACCCAGTACTTC.